A selection of T cell receptor beta chains follows, all from one sample in a study of T cell repertoires in cytomegalovirus infection. TCRdb recomputed calls from the reads with MiXCR, one row per CDR3 protein. The sample consists of roughly 630,000 distinct CDR3 sequences, 24% of them appearing once. The source material was CD8+ T cells from PBMCs. These receptors were collected from a human donor in good health (CMV status not recorded). Some clones in this sample may be carry-over from other donors' samples. Both conserved end residues are part of each CDR3. The D gene is left open where the match is weak. Clone size is stated in some rows and not others, as once, few, many or a class when expanded.

d_call: TRBD2
j_call: TRBJ2-3
clone_size: many
v_call: TRBV7-2
cdr3_nt: TGTGCCAGCAGCCGAATACTAGCGGGGGTTGAAGATACGCAGTATTTT
cdr3_aa: CASSRILAGVEDTQYF

d_call: TRBD1
j_call: TRBJ2-1
clone_size: few
v_call: TRBV15
cdr3_nt: TGTGCCACCAGCGAGGACAGGTACAATGAGCAGTTCTTC
cdr3_aa: CATSEDRYNEQFF

d_call: NA
j_call: TRBJ2-3
clone_size: NA
v_call: TRBV20-1
cdr3_nt: TGCAGTGCCACCCCTACAGCGACCCGGGGCACAGATACGCAGTATTTT
cdr3_aa: CSATPTATRGTDTQYF

d_call: NA
j_call: TRBJ2-3
clone_size: many
v_call: TRBV7-8
cdr3_nt: TGTGCCAGCAGCCCCCACACCGACAGGGGAGGGACAGATACGCAGTATTTT
cdr3_aa: CASSPHTDRGGTDTQYF

d_call: NA
j_call: TRBJ2-2
clone_size: NA
v_call: TRBV19
cdr3_nt: TGTGCCAGTAGTATCCGACACTACCCGGCGAACACCGGGGAGCTGTTTTTT
cdr3_aa: CASSIRHYPANTGELFF

d_call: NA
j_call: TRBJ2-5
clone_size: many
v_call: TRBV12-5
cdr3_nt: TGTGCTAGTGACGAGGGGGGCGGGGAGACCCAGTACTTC
cdr3_aa: CASDEGGGETQYF

d_call: TRBD1
j_call: TRBJ1-2
clone_size: few
v_call: TRBV20-1
cdr3_nt: TGCAGTGCCCCGGGACAGGAGGCAATCTATGGCTACACCTTC
cdr3_aa: CSAPGQEAIYGYTF

d_call: NA
j_call: TRBJ1-1
clone_size: NA
v_call: TRBV9
cdr3_nt: TGTGCCAGCAGCTCCCGTGGGATTCTGGGCACTGAAGCTTTCTTT
cdr3_aa: CASSSRGILGTEAFF

d_call: TRBD1
j_call: TRBJ1-5
clone_size: NA
v_call: TRBV7-2
cdr3_nt: TGTGCCAGCAGCCTCGGGACAGGGTTTGGGAATCAGCCCCAGCATTTT
cdr3_aa: CASSLGTGFGNQPQHF

d_call: NA
j_call: TRBJ2-1
clone_size: NA
v_call: TRBV6-1
cdr3_nt: TGTGCCAGCAGTGAAGCTCAGGGTTGGGAGCAGTTCTTC
cdr3_aa: CASSEAQGWEQFF

d_call: NA
j_call: TRBJ2-2
clone_size: NA
v_call: TRBV6-5
cdr3_nt: TGTGCCACCTCTACCGGGACAAGACCTTCCGGGGAGCTGTTTTTT
cdr3_aa: CATSTGTRPSGELFF

d_call: NA
j_call: TRBJ1-1
clone_size: NA
v_call: TRBV29-1
cdr3_nt: TGCAGCGTTGACCTCCGGGCCCCGGTTGGTGCTTTCTTT
cdr3_aa: CSVDLRAPVGAFF

d_call: TRBD2
j_call: TRBJ2-3
clone_size: NA
v_call: TRBV5-3
cdr3_nt: TGTGCCAGCAGCCCGGTCCTAGCGGGGACCACAGATACGCAGTATTTT
cdr3_aa: CASSPVLAGTTDTQYF

d_call: NA
j_call: TRBJ2-2
clone_size: few
v_call: TRBV29-1
cdr3_nt: TGCAGCGTTGAAGGCCGATCGTCCAGGGAGAACACCGGGGAGCTGTTTTTT
cdr3_aa: CSVEGRSSRENTGELFF

d_call: NA
j_call: TRBJ2-5
clone_size: NA
v_call: TRBV25-1
cdr3_nt: TGTGCCAGCAGTGAATATTCACGGAAAGAGACCCAGTACTTC
cdr3_aa: CASSEYSRKETQYF

d_call: NA
j_call: TRBJ1-2
clone_size: few
v_call: TRBV29-1
cdr3_nt: TGCAGCGTTGATCTCGACACCGGCTACACCTTC
cdr3_aa: CSVDLDTGYTF

d_call: TRBD1
j_call: TRBJ1-1
clone_size: NA
v_call: TRBV7-9
cdr3_nt: TGTGCCAGCAGTCCGGGACAGGGAATGAACGCTGAAGCTTTCTTT
cdr3_aa: CASSPGQGMNAEAFF

d_call: NA
j_call: TRBJ1-6
clone_size: many
v_call: TRBV19
cdr3_nt: TGTGCCAGTAGTGTCCGGGACGCCTATTCACCCCTCCACTTT
cdr3_aa: CASSVRDAYSPLHF

d_call: NA
j_call: TRBJ2-7
clone_size: NA
v_call: TRBV14
cdr3_nt: TGTGCCAGCAGCCTCCGGGGAAGGGACGAGCAGTACTTC
cdr3_aa: CASSLRGRDEQYF

d_call: NA
j_call: TRBJ1-1
clone_size: NA
v_call: TRBV5-1
cdr3_nt: TGCGCCAGCAGCCCTGAACCGGAGAACACTGAAGCTTTCTTT
cdr3_aa: CASSPEPENTEAFF

d_call: TRBD1
j_call: TRBJ1-1
clone_size: NA
v_call: TRBV6-2/TRBV6-3
cdr3_nt: TGTGCCAGCGATACAGGGGGGCTACATTCAAACACTGAAGCTTTCTTT
cdr3_aa: CASDTGGLHSNTEAFF

d_call: TRBD2
j_call: TRBJ2-1
clone_size: few
v_call: TRBV4-3
cdr3_nt: TGCGCCAGCAGCCAAGATATGTCGGGGGGGGGAGAGCAGTTCTTC
cdr3_aa: CASSQDMSGGGEQFF

d_call: NA
j_call: TRBJ2-3
clone_size: NA
v_call: TRBV9
cdr3_nt: TGTGCCAGCAGCGCAACCGGAAGGTCGACATTAGCAGAAACGCAGTATTTT
cdr3_aa: CASSATGRSTLAETQYF

d_call: NA
j_call: TRBJ2-3
clone_size: few
v_call: TRBV14
cdr3_nt: TGTGCCAGCAGCCAAGATAAGGCTAGCTACGGCACAGATACGCAGTATTTT
cdr3_aa: CASSQDKASYGTDTQYF

d_call: NA
j_call: TRBJ2-1
clone_size: NA
v_call: TRBV7-6
cdr3_nt: TGTGCCAGCAGCCCGATGCGAATTACCGACAATGAGCAGTTCTTC
cdr3_aa: CASSPMRITDNEQFF

d_call: TRBD2
j_call: TRBJ2-5
clone_size: many
v_call: TRBV7-2
cdr3_nt: TGTGCCAGCAGACCAAAGGGACTAGCGGGGTTCGAGACCCAGTACTTC
cdr3_aa: CASRPKGLAGFETQYF

d_call: NA
j_call: TRBJ1-2
clone_size: NA
v_call: TRBV29-1
cdr3_nt: TGCAGCGTTCGTCCCGGCAGCGAGGGTTTAAACTATGGCTACACCTTC
cdr3_aa: CSVRPGSEGLNYGYTF